Listed here are 21 T cell receptor beta chains from one sample, sequenced in a study of T cells in localized non-small cell lung cancer. Generated by immunoSEQ multiplex PCR, the TCRdb table keeps only in-frame clones and is missing some. The sample includes some 11,000 clones, 83% of them seen just once. This specimen was peripheral blood, taken before any cancer treatment. These TCRs come from a male donor aged 60 or older with stage I lung adenocarcinoma.

This clone was seen a handful of times. This chain connects TRBV2 to TRBJ1-1; 7 nucleotides align to TRBD1. With V trimmed by 4 bases and J by 1 base, 0 bases remained unmatched. CDR3 length equals 13 residues. Germline V gene sequence: CDR1 SNHLY, CDR2 FYNNEI. For the CDR3, the DNA is TGTGCCAGCAGTGGACAGGGGAACACTGAAGCTTTCTTT. It codes for CASSGQGNTEAFF.

By share of the sample, this clone is large. This rearrangement joins TRBV2 to TRBJ1-1, with unresolved D. The CDR3 extends over 14 amino acids. V was pared by 4 bases and J by 1 base, with 10 bases between. CDR1 and CDR2 from the germline V gene are SNHLY and FYNNEI. The CDR3 is CASSGPASNTEAFF. CDR3 DNA: TGTGCCAGCAGTGGCCCGGCGTCGAACACTGAAGCTTTCTTT. The whole variable domain, remainder taken from reference TRBV2 and TRBJ1-1, is EPEVTQTPSHQVTQMGQEVILRCVPISNHLYFYWYRQILGQKVEFLVSFYNNEISEKSEIFDDQFSVERPDGSNFTLKIRSTKLEDSAMYFCASSGPASNTEAFFGQGTRLTVV.

The chain carries TRBV6-1 and TRBJ2-2; D remains unclear. Between the trimmed V and J ends, which lost 6 bases and 5 bases, there was a span of 13 bases. Per the germline V gene, CDR1 is MNHNS and CDR2 is SASEGT. The CDR3 is 14 residues long. This CDR3 reads CASSPGFDTGELFF. CDR3 nucleotide sequence: TGTGCCAGCAGCCCGGGCTTCGATACCGGGGAGCTGTTTTTT.

V usage is TRBV5-8 and J usage is TRBJ1-4; D is uncertain. Germline V gene lookup returns CDR1 SGHTS and CDR2 YDEGEE. CDR3 size: 14 residues. Trimming removed 2 bases from V and 4 bases from J, with 9 bases in between. The CDR3 nucleotides are TGTGCCAGCAGCTTAGCTGGTTTTAATGAAAAACTGTTTTTT. Translating gives CASSLAGFNEKLFF.

This chain connects TRBV7-8 to TRBJ2-1; D may be TRBD1 or TRBD2 (5 bases each). The CDR3 loop spans 15 amino acids. Deletions cut 5 bases from V and 2 bases from J, with 13 bases between. CDR1 is SGHVS and CDR2 is FQNEAQ in the germline V gene. The CDR3, as DNA: TGTGCCAGCAGCCGGGACGAGAAACCCTACAATGAGCAGTTCTTC. Protein sequence: CASSRDEKPYNEQFF.

This clone came up once. The V call is TRBV5-6, the J call TRBJ1-1; TRBD1 matches at 7 bases. Trimming took 4 bases from V and 3 from J; bases not matched to a gene: 12. The germline gives CDR1 SGHDT, CDR2 YYEEEE. The CDR3 has 16 residues. The CDR3 coding sequence is TGTGCCAGCAGCCAAGGGGGCCGGGAGGTCCACACTGAAGCTTTCTTT. It codes for CASSQGGREVHTEAFF.

The chain recombines TRBV7-8 with TRBJ1-2; 7 positions agree with TRBD1. V lost 5 bases to trimming and J lost 5 bases; unmatched junction nucleotides: 20. The germline gives CDR1 SGHVS, CDR2 FQNEAQ. This CDR3 spans 18 amino acids. CDR3 in amino acids: CASSRNRDSAIEWYGYTF. CDR3 bases: TGTGCCAGCAGCCGGAACCGGGACAGCGCTATTGAATGGTATGGCTACACCTTC.

This chain joins TRBV5-6 and TRBJ2-1; D perhaps matches TRBD2 (5 bases). Germline V gene lookup returns CDR1 SGHDT and CDR2 YYEEEE. CDR3 size: 15 residues. V lost 5 bases, J lost 7 bases, and 19 bases lay in between. The DNA for the CDR3 is TGTGCCAGCAGACTGAGGATATCTCGGGGTAATGAGCAGTTCTTC. This gives the protein CASRLRISRGNEQFF.

V usage is TRBV6-4 and J usage is TRBJ1-1, with TRBD1 matching over 8 bases. Unmatched junction bases numbered 5, after V lost 4 bases and J lost 7 bases. This CDR3 contains 13 residues. Looked up from germline, CDR1 is MRHNA and CDR2 is SNTAGT. The CDR3 nucleotides are TGTGCCAGCAGTGTAGGACAGGGTTATGAAGCTTTCTTT. It yields the protein CASSVGQGYEAFF.

This clone was counted only a few times. The CDR3 DNA is TGTGCCAGCAGTGAATTCAGGGAGGAGTACTTC. Translating gives CASSEFREEYF. The V gene is TRBV2, the J gene TRBJ2-7, with D maybe TRBD2 (6 bases). This CDR3 is 11 amino acids long. Germline values: CDR1 SNHLY, CDR2 FYNNEI. Trimming left V 2 bases short and J 11 bases short, with 10 bases between.

The chain carries TRBV7-2 and TRBJ1-2, with 9 bases identical to TRBD1. The germline gives CDR1 SGHTA, CDR2 FQGNSA. The CDR3 covers 16 residues. The V and J ends lost 5 bases and 8 bases, in that order; junction bases with no gene match: 15. The CDR3 is CASSRGTGQGIRGYTF. CDR3 DNA sequence: TGTGCCAGCAGCCGCGGGACCGGACAGGGGATACGGGGCTACACCTTC. Drawing the rest from reference TRBV7-2 and TRBJ1-2, the complete variable domain is GAGVSQSPSNKVTEKGKDVELRCDPISGHTALYWYRQSLGQGLEFLIYFQGNSAPDKSGLPSDRFSAERTGGSVSTLTIQRTQQEDSAVYLCASSRGTGQGIRGYTFGSGTRLTVV.

The chain has TRBV5-1 and TRBJ1-1, with D hard to call. Trimming took 0 bases from V and 1 from J, leaving 7 bases between them. The CDR3 length is 14 residues. CDR1 SGHRS and CDR2 YFSETQ come from the germline V gene. The CDR3 is CASSLVAGNTEAFF. Here the CDR3 DNA reads TGCGCCAGCAGCTTGGTGGCAGGGAACACTGAAGCTTTCTTT.

V and J are TRBV5-1 and TRBJ2-1; 16 positions agree with TRBD2. V trimming: 4 bases; J trimming: 9 bases; junction bases outside the gene matches: 7. This CDR3 region has 16 residues. Germline values: CDR1 SGHRS, CDR2 YFSETQ. This chain's CDR3 is CASSLGLAGGSFEQFF. As DNA, the CDR3 is TGCGCCAGCAGCCTGGGACTAGCGGGAGGGTCATTTGAGCAGTTCTTC.

The CDR3 is CASSLVERAFF. The CDR3 DNA follows: TGTGCCAGCAGCTTAGTAGAGAGAGCTTTCTTT. This rearrangement joins TRBV11-2 to TRBJ1-1; D gene uncertain. Trimming shortened V by 1 base and J by 10 bases, and 7 bases separated the two germline ends. Germline CDR1 is SGHAT and CDR2 is FQNNGV. The CDR3 consists of 11 residues.

The chain uses TRBV7-3 and TRBJ2-1; D gene ambiguous. The V end lost 2 bases, the J end lost 0 bases, and 8 bases lay between the germline ends. The CDR3 has 15 amino acids. Germline V gene data show CDR1 as SGHTA and CDR2 as FQGTGA. For the CDR3, the DNA is TGTGCCAGCAGCTTACTCCAGAGCTCCTACAATGAGCAGTTCTTC. Translating gives CASSLLQSSYNEQFF.

The genes are TRBV2 and TRBJ1-4, with D maybe TRBD1 (6 bases). The CDR3 covers 13 residues. The germline gives CDR1 SNHLY, CDR2 FYNNEI. The V gene lost 6 bases and the J gene lost 8 bases, with 13 bases spanning the gap. This CDR3 is CASRGGPGEKLFF. In nucleotides, the CDR3 is TGTGCCAGCAGGGGGGGGCCCGGGGAAAAACTGTTTTTT.

This chain uses TRBV7-9 with TRBJ2-7; 10 positions match TRBD2. With V trimmed by 5 bases and J by 1 base, 8 bases remained unmatched. The CDR3 runs to 16 residues. Germline V gene data show CDR1 as SEHNR and CDR2 as FQNEAQ (reference sequence). The CDR3 is CASSRKSGRASYEQYF. In nucleotides, the CDR3 is TGTGCCAGCAGCCGAAAAAGCGGGAGGGCGTCCTACGAGCAGTACTTC.

The chain is built from TRBV5-1 and TRBJ1-4; perhaps TRBD1 as D (6 bases). V was trimmed by 8 bases and J by 1 base, leaving 12 bases between them. CDR1 is SGHRS, CDR2 YFSETQ, per germline. The CDR3 extends over 14 amino acids. The CDR3 protein is CASRGAGTNEKLFF. The CDR3 DNA follows: TGCGCCAGTCGGGGGGCAGGAACTAATGAAAAACTGTTTTTT. Combining the CDR3 with reference TRBV5-1 and TRBJ1-4 gives the whole variable domain KAGVTQTPRYLIKTRGQQVTLSCSPISGHRSVSWYQQTPGQGLQFLFEYFSETQRNKGNFPGRFSGRQFSNSRSEMNVSTLELGDSALYLCASRGAGTNEKLFFGSGTQLSVL.

The V gene is TRBV18, the J gene TRBJ2-1; 10 bases are a match to TRBD2. V was pared by 4 bases and J by 8 bases, with 8 bases of the junction left unmatched. CDR1 is KGHSH, CDR2 LQKENI, per germline. This CDR3 has 15 residues. The CDR3 loop reads CASSLTASGRDEQFF. DNA of the CDR3: TGTGCCAGCTCACTGACGGCGAGCGGGAGGGATGAGCAGTTCTTC.

The V gene is TRBV11-1, the J gene TRBJ2-3; D remains unclear. This CDR3 is built from 11 residues. Germline CDR1 SGHAT, CDR2 FQDESV (reference sequence). V lost 1 base to trimming and J lost 10 bases, with 6 bases between them. CDR3 sequence (DNA): TGTGCCAGCAGCTTAGAGGTCTCGCAGTATTTT. It is translated as CASSLEVSQYF. Filled out from reference TRBV11-1 and TRBJ2-3, the complete variable domain reads EAEVAQSPRYKITEKSQAVAFWCDPISGHATLYWYRQILGQGPELLVQFQDESVVDDSQLPKDRFSAERLKGVDSTLKIQPAELGDSAMYLCASSLEVSQYFGPGTRLTVL.

The chain combines TRBV2 with TRBJ2-5; D uncertain. Germline V gives CDR1 SNHLY, CDR2 FYNNEI. V dropped 7 bases and J dropped 6 bases, with 15 bases sitting between them. The CDR3 is 13 amino acids. For the CDR3, the DNA is TGTGCCAGCAAAGGGTCTTCCGGGCAGACCCAGTACTTC. Protein product: CASKGSSGQTQYF.